The entry that follows covers one T cell receptor beta chain sequence. This record belongs to a study of shared clonotypes between healthy human individuals. The wider study: Three plates each covered CD4 naive and memory; CD8 naive two, CD8 memory one.

CDR1 and CDR2 from the germline V gene are MNHEY and SVGAGI. V lost 4 bases and J 4 bases, leaving 11 bases between the germline ends. The length of the CDR3 is 14 residues. Produced via immunoSEQ multiplex PCR; TCRdb's table is partial and in-frame only. The sample records roughly 1 million clones, roughly 74% being singletons. The rearrangement uses TRBV6-5 and TRBJ2-1, with D possibly being TRBD1 (6 bases). Sequenced sample: memory CD4+ T cells from PBMCs. Specified subset: CD45RA-negative fraction. This TCR derives from a man between 18 and 29 years old in good health. Some clones in this sample may be carry-over from other donors' samples. Here the CDR3 DNA reads TGTGCCAGCAGTTTAAATACAGGGTACAATGAGCAGTTCTTC. Its translation: CASSLNTGYNEQFF.